What follows is one T cell receptor beta chain and its context. The antigen is unknown. As it was prepared, the TCRbeta library received unique molecular identifiers. TCRdb passed the PCR reads through MiXCR, listing each CDR3 protein once. The table has around 190,000 distinct CDR3 sequences, about 6.6% seen once. The data were obtained in a study of T-cell reconstitution after alpha-beta-depleted transplantation in children. Study results and caveats: There were reportedly several hundred expanded graft clones from which alpha-beta T cells came about two months after transplant. Fresh T-cell production supplied most of the T-cell counts and diversity seen one year after transplant.

The CDR3 is 14 amino acids. Germline CDR1 is DFQATT and CDR2 is SNEGSKA (reference sequence). Trimming stripped 1 base from V and 18 bases from J, with 22 bases between. The specimen was PBMCs, collected before TCRalphabeta/CD19-depleted stem cell transplant. This sequence was found in a boy aged 2-15 years with acute lymphoblastic leukemia, due to receive a stem cell transplant. The gene calls are TRBV20-1 and TRBJ1-6, with D possibly being TRBD1 (6 bases). In DNA form, the CDR3 reads TGCAGTGCTAGAGTTGGGGGGGCGGTTTCTGTTCCCCACTTT. It codes for CSARVGGAVSVPHF.